This is a list of T cell receptor beta chains from one sample in a study of early T cells in non-severe SARS-CoV-2 infection. TCRdb re-called the 5' RACE reads through MiXCR, storing one row per CDR3 protein. The repertoire holds 55,000 to 70,000 distinct CDR3 sequences, with roughly an eighth as singletons. The specimen sequenced was whole blood. The receptors stem from an adult who was a healthcare worker with PCR-confirmed SARS-CoV-2 infection or an uninfected control (not recorded which). The CDR3 runs from the conserved cysteine through the conserved F or W. D genes are given only for firm matches. Part of the rows lack a size; the others show once, few, many or a class for expanded clones.

TGTGCCAGCAGCTTAGCGGGGATCTATGAGCAGTTCTTC,CASSLAGIYEQFF,few,TRBV5-6,TRBD2,TRBJ2-1
TGTGCCAGCAGCCAAATTAAGCTTCCGGAGACCCAGTACTTC,CASSQIKLPETQYF,few,TRBV3-1,-,TRBJ2-5
TGTGCCAGTAGTGCGGACGGACACTCTGGGCCCAACGTCCTGACTTTC,CASSADGHSGPNVLTF,-,TRBV19,-,TRBJ2-6
TGCAGCGTTGAAGAGTCTAGTAGAAATGAGCAGTTCTTC,CSVEESSRNEQFF,many,TRBV29-1,-,TRBJ2-1
TGTGCCAGCAGCCAGGGAATCGGACTCTACACCGGGGAGCTGTTTTTT,CASSQGIGLYTGELFF,few,TRBV11-3,-,TRBJ2-2
TGTGCCAGCAGTAAATTGGGACAGCGAAATAATTCACCCCTCCACTTT,CASSKLGQRNNSPLHF,few,TRBV6-2/TRBV6-3,TRBD1,TRBJ1-6
TGTGCCAGCAGCGAACAGGGAGGTGAAAGTGAAGCTTTCTTT,CASSEQGGESEAFF,many,TRBV11-3,-,TRBJ1-1
TGTGCCAGCAGTCTAATGGATGGAGGGCTGTTTTTT,CASSLMDGGLFF,-,TRBV12-3/TRBV12-4,-,TRBJ2-2
TGTGCCAGCAGCTTAGGGTCACTAGCGGGGGCCTACAATGAGCAGTTCTTC,CASSLGSLAGAYNEQFF,many,TRBV7-2,TRBD2,TRBJ2-1
TGCAGTGCTACCCGACAGATAGCCAAAAACATTCAGTACTTC,CSATRQIAKNIQYF,many,TRBV20-1,-,TRBJ2-4
TGTGCCACCTCTCTGGGATGGAGCACAGATACGCAGTATTTT,CATSLGWSTDTQYF,-,TRBV24-1,-,TRBJ2-3
TGTGCCAGCAGCTTAGTAACCACGCTCACCTACAATGAGCAGTTCTTC,CASSLVTTLTYNEQFF,few,TRBV7-9,-,TRBJ2-1
TGTGCCAGCAGCTCGGAGGAATACGCAGATACGCAGTATTTT,CASSSEEYADTQYF,-,TRBV9,-,TRBJ2-3
TGCGCCAGCAGCACATCACTTGGAGTGGTGGGAAGGGACACTGAAGCTTTCTTT,CASSTSLGVVGRDTEAFF,few,TRBV5-1,-,TRBJ1-1
TGTGCCAGCAGCCCCAGGGACGGCTACGAGCAGTACTTC,CASSPRDGYEQYF,-,TRBV12-3/TRBV12-4,-,TRBJ2-7
TGTGCCAGCAGCCACCCGACTGACAGGGTAAAACTGTTTTTT,CASSHPTDRVKLFF,-,TRBV7-9,TRBD1,TRBJ1-4
TGTGCCAGCAGCTCCTCCAGTGATACGCAGTATTTT,CASSSSSDTQYF,-,TRBV28,-,TRBJ2-3
TGTGCCAGCAGCTTTCTAGCGTCCCTCTCCTACGAGCAGTACTTC,CASSFLASLSYEQYF,few,TRBV11-2,-,TRBJ2-7
TGTGCCAGCGTCAGGGGCACCGGGGAGCTGTTTTTT,CASVRGTGELFF,many,TRBV12-3/TRBV12-4,-,TRBJ2-2
TGTGCCAGGGAGACCCAGTACTTC,CARETQYF,once,TRBV21-1,-,TRBJ2-5
TGTGCCAGCACCCAATCTCCGGGATCACAAGAGACCCAGTACTTC,CASTQSPGSQETQYF,-,TRBV5-4,-,TRBJ2-5
TGTGCCAGCAGCCAAGTGCAGCTGGGGTCACCCCTCCACTTT,CASSQVQLGSPLHF,-,TRBV3-2,-,TRBJ1-6
TGTGCCAGCAGCTTAGAAGTGGGGATTCAGTACTTC,CASSLEVGIQYF,-,TRBV11-2,-,TRBJ2-4
TGTGCCAGCAGCTTAGGCCTAGCGGGGGGCCAAGAGACCCAGTACTTC,CASSLGLAGGQETQYF,few,TRBV7-6,TRBD2,TRBJ2-5
TGTGCCAGCAACAACGGGAACAATAATCAGCCCCAGCATTTT,CASNNGNNNQPQHF,many,TRBV6-2/TRBV6-3,-,TRBJ1-5
TGTGCCCCTTTGTTCTACACCTTC,CAPLFYTF,many,TRBV24-1,-,TRBJ1-2
TGTGCCAGCAGTTACCGGGAAAATGAGCAGTTCTTC,CASSYRENEQFF,-,TRBV6-2/TRBV6-3,-,TRBJ2-1
TGTGCCAGCAGTTCCCTCGGCCAAGAGACCCAGTACTTC,CASSSLGQETQYF,many,TRBV28,-,TRBJ2-5
TGCGCCAGCAGCCAAGAATCTTCCCCTAGCACAGATACGCAGTATTTT,CASSQESSPSTDTQYF,few,TRBV4-1,-,TRBJ2-3
TGTGCCAGCAGCCGTAACTTAGAAGGGGTCAATGAGCAGTTCTTC,CASSRNLEGVNEQFF,few,TRBV6-2/TRBV6-3,-,TRBJ2-1
TGCAGCGTTGGGCCCGGGAACACCGGGGAGCTGTTTTTT,CSVGPGNTGELFF,many,TRBV29-1,-,TRBJ2-2
TGTGCCAGCAGTTACGCATTCAGTCGGACAGGGGACGAGCAGTACTTC,CASSYAFSRTGDEQYF,-,TRBV6-5,TRBD1,TRBJ2-7
TGCAGTGCTAGTCAGGGACTAGCGGGGGCTGATACGCAGTATTTT,CSASQGLAGADTQYF,-,TRBV20-1,TRBD2,TRBJ2-3
TGTGCCAGCAGCTTAGGGGACAGTCTTCAGTACTTC,CASSLGDSLQYF,few,TRBV11-2,TRBD1,TRBJ2-7
TGCAGTGCACCGGACAGGGAGAACACTGAAGCTTTCTTT,CSAPDRENTEAFF,many,TRBV20-1,TRBD1,TRBJ1-1
TGTGCCAGCGGGAGCGGGGGGACTAGCACAGATACGCAGTATTTT,CASGSGGTSTDTQYF,-,TRBV5-4,TRBD2,TRBJ2-3
TGTGCCAGCAGTTACTCGACTAGCGGGGGGACTAGCTCCTACGAGCAGTACTTC,CASSYSTSGGTSSYEQYF,-,TRBV6-2/TRBV6-3,TRBD2,TRBJ2-7
TGCGCCAGCAGCTTTATTAGCGGGAGGTACGAGCAGTACTTC,CASSFISGRYEQYF,few,TRBV5-1,TRBD2,TRBJ2-7
TGTGCCAGCAGTTTAGAGAGCAATCAGCCCCAGCATTTT,CASSLESNQPQHF,-,TRBV12-3/TRBV12-4,-,TRBJ1-5
TGTGCCAGCAGCTTAGGGCCGACAGCGTTGGTAGTGAATACGCAGTATTTT,CASSLGPTALVVNTQYF,few,TRBV11-2,-,TRBJ2-3
TGTGCCAGCTCGACGTTAAGGTCTGGGGCCAACGTCCTGACTTTC,CASSTLRSGANVLTF,many,TRBV18,-,TRBJ2-6
TGTGCCAGCCAGAGCGTGGGCACAGATACGCAGTATTTT,CASQSVGTDTQYF,many,TRBV10-3,-,TRBJ2-3
TGTGCCAGCAGCCGGACTAGCGGGAGTCACGAGCAGTACTTC,CASSRTSGSHEQYF,-,TRBV7-9,TRBD2,TRBJ2-7
TGTGCCAGCAGCTTGAGGCCTATGGCCGGGGAGCTGTTTTTT,CASSLRPMAGELFF,many,TRBV7-2,-,TRBJ2-2
TGTGCCAGCAGTTTATCGGGACAGGGCTCGGAGGAAAAACTGTTTTTT,CASSLSGQGSEEKLFF,-,TRBV28,TRBD1,TRBJ1-4
TGTGCCAGCCGTGGACAGGGCAATGGTCTAACTGAAGCTTTCTTT,CASRGQGNGLTEAFF,few,TRBV12-3/TRBV12-4,TRBD1,TRBJ1-1
TGTGCCAGCAGCCCCTATTACGGCAGGGGAGGAGAGACCCAGTACTTC,CASSPYYGRGGETQYF,many,TRBV11-2,-,TRBJ2-5
TGTGCCAGCAGTGCTCGGACAGGGAACAATCAGCCCCAGCATTTT,CASSARTGNNQPQHF,many,TRBV2,TRBD1,TRBJ1-5
TGCAGCGCTAACCGATTTGACATAATTGCAACGGCTTTCTTT,CSANRFDIIATAFF,-,TRBV29-1,-,TRBJ1-1
TGTGCCAGCAGCTTTGTCTCCCTTCCCGACGAGCAGTACTTC,CASSFVSLPDEQYF,-,TRBV3-1,-,TRBJ2-7
TGTGCCAGCAGCTTGGCGACTTCAGGGCTTGGGGTCGAGCAGTACTTC,CASSLATSGLGVEQYF,-,TRBV5-4,-,TRBJ2-7
TGCGCCAGCAGCTTAGAAACAGGGATCACTGAAGCTTTCTTT,CASSLETGITEAFF,many,TRBV5-1,-,TRBJ1-1
TGTGCCAGCCGCTTGGCGCCGAGGGGAGACAATGAGCAGTTCTTC,CASRLAPRGDNEQFF,many,TRBV11-2,-,TRBJ2-1
TGTGCCAGCAGTACCCTTCAGGGGGCAGGCGGCTACACCTTC,CASSTLQGAGGYTF,many,TRBV28,TRBD1,TRBJ1-2
TGTGCCAGCAGTTTAATTTCTAACTATGGCTACACCTTC,CASSLISNYGYTF,-,TRBV12-3/TRBV12-4,-,TRBJ1-2